The 14 T cell receptor beta chains reported below all come from one sample, sequenced in a study of OX40 agonist ivuxolimab in advanced cancers. TCRdb's copy holds only in-frame clones and misses some; the assay was immunoSEQ multiplex PCR. The table includes approximately 89,000 clones, about nine tenths detected once. Here the sequenced sample was CD4+ or CD8+ T cells sorted from blood, taken in a trial of the OX40 agonist ivuxolimab. These receptors were taken from an adult with an advanced solid tumor such as melanoma, head and neck, liver or kidney cancer.

This clone was counted a single time. V gene TRBV6-5 combines with J gene TRBJ2-1; 7 bases map to TRBD1. This CDR3 has 15 residues. CDR1 is MNHEY and CDR2 is SVGAGI in the germline V gene. With V trimmed by 4 bases and J by 7 bases, 10 bases remained unmatched. In nucleotides, the CDR3 is TGTGCCAGCAGTTCTATACTAGACAGGGTGAATGAGCAGTTCTTC. Translation gives CASSSILDRVNEQFF.

This clone has just a few counts. V and J are TRBV27 and TRBJ2-5; possibly TRBD1 or TRBD2 for D (5 bases each). Trimming took off 8 bases at V and 5 bases at J, with 24 bases between the two ends. CDR1 MNHEY and CDR2 SMNVEV come from the germline V gene (reference sequence). The length of the CDR3 is 16 residues. In nucleotides, the CDR3 is TGTGCCAGCGGGGACGGCTTAGGGCGTCCAGGGGAGACCCAGTACTTC. Translating gives CASGDGLGRPGETQYF.

The J gene is TRBJ2-7, the V gene TRBV27; TRBD2 matches 9 bases. Germline CDR1 MNHEY, CDR2 SMNVEV (reference sequence). This CDR3 is built from 16 residues. Trimming removed 5 bases from V and 0 bases from J; junction bases left unmatched: 8. CDR3 sequence reads: CASSLAGTARSYEQYF. The CDR3 DNA follows: TGTGCCAGCAGTCTAGCGGGGACAGCCCGCTCCTACGAGCAGTACTTC.

The chain combines TRBV11-2 with TRBJ1-5, with D hard to call. This CDR3 is built from 17 residues. Trimming stripped 5 bases from V and 0 bases from J, with 17 bases between. Germline V CDR1 and CDR2: SGHAT, FQNNGV. The CDR3 here is CASSPNRETYSNQPQHF. Written as DNA, the CDR3 is TGTGCCAGCAGCCCAAACCGGGAGACATATAGCAATCAGCCCCAGCATTTT.

This sequence joins TRBV7-3 and TRBJ1-1, with a weak D call TRBD1 (6 bases). Germline values: CDR1 SGHTA, CDR2 FQGTGA. This CDR3 comprises 12 residues. V was shortened by 4 bases and J by 10 bases, with 13 bases between the two germline ends. The CDR3 DNA reads as TGTGCCAGCAGCTCCCCCCCAGGGGCAGCTTTCTTT. Translated: CASSSPPGAAFF.

This chain connects TRBV19 to TRBJ1-5, with D possibly being TRBD1 (5 bases). The CDR3 runs to 16 residues. V lost 4 bases to trimming and J lost 6 bases, with 19 bases between them. Germline CDR1 LNHDA, CDR2 SQIVND (reference sequence). The CDR3 sequence: CASSTQINQGGQPQHF. For the CDR3, the DNA is TGTGCCAGTAGTACCCAGATTAACCAGGGAGGTCAGCCCCAGCATTTT.

The chain links TRBV6-5 to TRBJ2-2, with D perhaps matching TRBD1 (6 bases). V shed 6 bases and J shed 0 bases, with 8 bases lying between them. The CDR3 has 14 amino acids. Germline CDR1 and CDR2: MNHEY and SVGAGI. Here the CDR3 reads CASRRDTNTGELFF. The CDR3 nucleotides read TGTGCCAGCAGGAGGGACACGAACACCGGGGAGCTGTTTTTT.

This sequence joins TRBV30 and TRBJ1-5; D gene unclear. Between the trimmed V and J ends, which lost 2 bases and 2 bases, there was a span of 16 bases. Germline-derived CDR1 and CDR2 are GTSNPN and SVGIG (reference sequence). The CDR3 loop spans 16 amino acids. The DNA for the CDR3 is TGTGCCTGGAGTCGAATTTCGGCCGGCGGCAATCAGCCCCAGCATTTT. This gives the protein CAWSRISAGGNQPQHF.

The chain carries TRBV6-5 and TRBJ1-6; possibly TRBD1 for D (5 bases). Germline values: CDR1 MNHEY, CDR2 SVGAGI. V was cut by 8 bases and J by 9 bases, with 14 bases left in between. The CDR3 length is 13 residues. The CDR3 loop is CASLGGWGSPLHF. In DNA form, the CDR3 reads TGTGCCAGCCTCGGGGGGTGGGGTTCACCCCTCCACTTT.

This clone has only one observation. The V gene is TRBV5-4, the J gene TRBJ2-7; no clear D gene. The CDR3 contains 16 residues. V lost 0 bases and J lost 4, with 17 bases in between. The germline V gene has CDR1 SGHNT and CDR2 YYREEE (reference sequence). The CDR3 sequence is CASSLAEYGSGYEQYF. The DNA for the CDR3 is TGTGCCAGCAGCTTGGCCGAGTATGGGTCTGGTTACGAGCAGTACTTC. Looking up the rest from reference TRBV5-4 and TRBJ2-7 gives the full variable domain: ETGVTQSPTHLIKTRGQQVTLRCSSQSGHNTVSWYQQALGQGPQFIFQYYREEENGRGNFPPRFSGLQFPNYSSELNVNALELDDSALYLCASSLAEYGSGYEQYFGPGTRLTVT.

CDR3 DNA sequence: TGTGCCAGCAGCTTAGAGGGGGCAGGGGCCAGGGGTCAGCCCCAGCATTTT. As protein: CASSLEGAGARGQPQHF. The chain combines TRBV7-2 with TRBJ1-5, with 7 bases fitting TRBD1. The V and J ends lost 1 base and 6 bases, in that order; junction bases with no gene match: 12. Germline assignment: CDR1 SGHTA and CDR2 FQGNSA. The CDR3 contains 17 residues.

The chain recombines TRBV5-4 with TRBJ2-6; 8 nucleotides match TRBD1. V gave up 3 bases and J gave up 0 bases; unmatched junction bases: 8. The CDR3 is made up of 18 amino acids. Germline V lookup: CDR1 SGHNT, CDR2 YYREEE (reference sequence). The CDR3 loop is CASSSRTGTFSGANVLTF. CDR3 nucleotides: TGTGCCAGCAGCTCACGGACAGGGACCTTCTCTGGGGCCAACGTCCTGACTTTC.

V is TRBV19 and J is TRBJ1-6; D remains unclear. Trimming stripped 7 bases from V and 7 bases from J, with 17 bases between. The CDR3 loop spans 15 amino acids. Germline loops: CDR1 LNHDA, CDR2 SQIVND (reference sequence). The DNA for the CDR3 is TGTGCCAGTAAAGTGAGGGATGAAAGGAATTCACCCCTCCACTTT. It encodes CASKVRDERNSPLHF.

The chain has TRBV5-1 and TRBJ1-1; 8 nucleotides align to TRBD1. V shed 0 bases and J 6 bases; nucleotides not matched to a gene: 10. The V gene's germline CDR1 is SGHRS and CDR2 YFSETQ. The CDR3 has 16 amino acids. CDR3 loop: CASSLEPTIQGAEAFF. As DNA, the CDR3 is TGCGCCAGCAGCTTGGAACCGACTATACAGGGGGCTGAAGCTTTCTTT.